The present entry profiles one T cell receptor (beta chain) with its context. Authors' processing steps: Scientists estimated how many nucleated cells there were by amplifying reference gene primers. Clones were read by immunoSEQ multiplex PCR, and TCRdb kept only the in-frame ones, dropping some. The DNA was the basis for D and trimming; V, J and clone size are from that table. The sample shows 190,000 or so clones, around 84% of them seen only once. These data are taken from a study of blood T cell repertoires in COVID-19. On the study more broadly: Acute and convalescent COVID-19 specimens originated in the United States, Italy and Spain. T cells, B-cell-depleted T cells, or PBMCs supplied cDNA or gDNA.

This CDR3 is 15 amino acids long. The V and J ends lost 3 bases and 7 bases respectively, with 13 bases between them. Germline V gene lookup returns CDR1 SGHVS and CDR2 FQNEAQ. Source material: peripheral blood. The sequence came from a man in his forties or fifties with active or convalescent COVID-19. The V and J genes are TRBV7-8 and TRBJ1-6, with D possibly being TRBD1 (5 bases). CDR3: CASSLGGTTNSPLHF. Written as DNA, the CDR3 is TGTGCCAGCAGCTTGGGGGGGACGACGAATTCACCCCTCCACTTT.